One and the same sample provided the 30 T cell receptor beta chains below, sequenced in a study of cytomegalovirus exposure and HLA in healthy donors. Clones were read by immunoSEQ multiplex PCR, and TCRdb kept only the in-frame ones, dropping some. The data show some 260,000 clones, roughly nine tenths seen once. Input material: PBMCs. Receptor source: a man between 18 and 29 years old in good health and CMV-seropositive.

This chain links TRBV7-9 with TRBJ2-7; the match to TRBD2 covers 9 bases. Germline V gene sequence: CDR1 SEHNR, CDR2 FQNEAQ (reference sequence). Trimming removed 6 bases from V and 0 bases from J; junction bases left unmatched: 3. The CDR3 is made up of 14 amino acids. The CDR3 loop reads CASRSSGISYEQYF. CDR3 DNA sequence: TGTGCCAGCAGGTCTAGCGGGATCTCCTACGAGCAGTACTTC.

V gene TRBV5-1 combines with J gene TRBJ2-7, with unresolved D. In germline, CDR1 is SGHRS, CDR2 YFSETQ. Trimming took off 0 bases at V and 2 bases at J, with 9 bases between the two ends. The CDR3 is made up of 14 amino acids. The CDR3 DNA reads as TGCGCCAGCAGCTTGGTACAGAGTACCTACGAGCAGTACTTC. This translates into CASSLVQSTYEQYF.

This clone has a handful of counts. The chain recombines TRBV27 with TRBJ1-2; D ambiguous. Trimming took off 7 bases at V and 2 bases at J, with 8 bases between the two ends. Germline CDR1 and CDR2: MNHEY and SMNVEV (reference sequence). The CDR3 spans 12 residues. CDR3 in DNA: TGTGCCAGCACTGACGGGAACTATGGCTACACCTTC. It codes for CASTDGNYGYTF.

The gene calls are TRBV7-8 and TRBJ2-3; D is undetermined. The germline CDR1 and CDR2 sequences are SGHVS and FQNEAQ. The CDR3 sequence is 15 residues long. Trimming took 1 base from V and 0 from J, leaving 8 bases between them. The CDR3: CASSLGVASTDTQYF. The CDR3 DNA follows: TGTGCCAGCAGCTTAGGGGTTGCTAGCACAGATACGCAGTATTTT.

This clone was counted once. This rearrangement joins TRBV30 to TRBJ2-1; 7 nucleotides match TRBD1. This CDR3 spans 15 amino acids. Germline V gives CDR1 GTSNPN, CDR2 SVGIG (reference sequence). The trim removed 8 bases at V and 2 bases at J, leaving 12 bases unmatched. The CDR3 DNA reads TGTGCCCAAATAACAGGGGACCGACCCTACAATGAGCAGTTCTTC. Amino acid sequence: CAQITGDRPYNEQFF.

V usage is TRBV5-1 and J usage is TRBJ2-3; TRBD2 matches 8 bases. With 1 base clipped from V and 5 bases from J, the junction kept 9 bases outside the gene matches. Germline CDR1 reads SGHRS; CDR2 reads YFSETQ. The CDR3 covers 16 residues. The CDR3 nucleotides read TGCGCCAGCAGCTTGCTAGCGGGCCTGGGGGGAGATACGCAGTATTTT. It is translated as CASSLLAGLGGDTQYF.

The V and J genes are TRBV4-2 and TRBJ2-3; 15 bases are shared with TRBD2. CDR3 length equals 17 residues. With V trimmed by 1 base and J by 4 bases, 3 bases remained unmatched. Germline CDR1 is LGHNA and CDR2 is YNFKEQ. In nucleotides, the CDR3 is TGTGCCAGCAGCCAAGGACGGACTAGCGGGAGGGCAGATACGCAGTATTTT. It codes for CASSQGRTSGRADTQYF.

V gene TRBV7-6 combines with J gene TRBJ2-2; a possible D gene is TRBD2 (7 bases). Deletions cut 8 bases from V and 6 bases from J, with 13 bases between. Germline CDR1 SGHVS, CDR2 FNYEAQ. The CDR3 contains 13 residues. CDR3 in amino acids: CASAGGAAGELFF. CDR3 DNA: TGTGCCAGCGCTGGGGGGGCGGCCGGGGAGCTGTTTTTT.

The chain uses TRBV10-3 and TRBJ1-1; D gene ambiguous. The CDR3 runs 11 residues. V lost 6 bases, J lost 1 base, and 3 bases lay in between. Per the germline V gene, CDR1 is ENHRY and CDR2 is SYGVKD. The CDR3 nucleotides read TGTGCCATCAGGGAGAACACTGAAGCTTTCTTT. Translation gives CAIRENTEAFF.

J is TRBJ1-2 and V is TRBV5-8, with 9 bases matching TRBD1. J was trimmed by 4 bases and V by 2 bases; bases with no gene match: 3. Per germline, CDR1 SGHTS and CDR2 YDEGEE. This CDR3 spans 14 amino acids. The CDR3 region is CASSFGTGSYGYTF. Written as DNA, the CDR3 is TGTGCCAGCAGCTTCGGGACAGGGTCCTATGGCTACACCTTC.

This chain connects TRBV13 to TRBJ2-2; 13 bases map to TRBD2. The CDR3 totals 17 residues. From germline, CDR1 is PRHDT and CDR2 FYEKMQ (reference sequence). The ends lost 4 bases at V and 3 bases at J; junction bases unmatched: 5. The CDR3 region is CASSSQTSGRYTGELFF. CDR3 DNA: TGTGCCAGCAGCTCTCAGACTAGCGGGAGGTACACCGGGGAGCTGTTTTTT.

The chain uses TRBV12-5 and TRBJ1-5, with no clear D. The V and J ends lost 1 base and 1 base respectively, with 8 bases between them. CDR1 is LGHNT, CDR2 FRNRAP, per germline. This CDR3 comprises 15 residues. DNA of the CDR3: TGTGCTAGTGGTTTGGGACACCCGAGCAATCAGCCCCAGCATTTT. It codes for CASGLGHPSNQPQHF.

The chain joins TRBV5-1 to TRBJ2-7; D is possibly TRBD2 (6 bases). Trimming pared 4 bases from V and 7 bases from J, leaving 18 bases between. Germline CDR1 and CDR2: SGHRS and YFSETQ. The CDR3 is made up of 14 amino acids. The CDR3 region is CASSPGDPDREQYF. CDR3 nucleotide sequence: TGCGCCAGCAGCCCGGGGGACCCGGACCGGGAGCAGTACTTC.

This clone has just one count. The chain joins TRBV28 to TRBJ1-2; a possible D gene is TRBD1 (5 bases). V was trimmed by 6 bases and J by 0 bases, leaving 14 bases between them. CDR3 length: 15 amino acids. Germline CDR1 reads MDHEN; CDR2 reads SYDVKM. The CDR3: CASRRGGTTNYGYTF. CDR3 nucleotides: TGTGCCAGCAGACGTGGGGGTACGACTAACTATGGCTACACCTTC.

The rearrangement uses TRBV5-1 and TRBJ2-1; 7 positions match TRBD2. The CDR3 totals 17 residues. Per the germline V gene, CDR1 is SGHRS and CDR2 is YFSETQ. V dropped 2 bases and J dropped 3; count of bases not matched to a gene: 11. For the CDR3, the DNA is TGCGCCAGCAGCTTACGATTTAGCGGGCTTTTCTACAATGAGCAGTTCTTC. It is translated as CASSLRFSGLFYNEQFF.

V and J are TRBV4-2 and TRBJ2-7, with a possible D match to TRBD2 (6 bases). Germline CDR1 and CDR2: LGHNA and YNFKEQ. CDR3 length: 16 residues. V dropped 1 base and J dropped 4 bases, with 17 bases sitting between them. The CDR3 DNA sequence: TGTGCCAGCAGCCAAGCGATTCCGGGAGAAGAGTACGAGCAGTACTTC. Protein product: CASSQAIPGEEYEQYF.

Only a few counts were recorded for this clone. This chain's CDR3 is CASSFRTGPYEQYF. The CDR3 coding sequence is TGTGCCAGCAGCTTCCGGACAGGGCCCTACGAGCAGTACTTC. The V and J genes are TRBV7-6 and TRBJ2-7, with TRBD1 matching over 8 bases. J gave up 2 bases and V 3 bases, and 3 bases lay outside the gene matches. This CDR3 has 14 residues. Germline V gene lookup returns CDR1 SGHVS and CDR2 FNYEAQ.

Worth noting for this clone: Other DNA sequences within the sample encode an identical CDR3. The gene calls are TRBV9 and TRBJ2-3; D unclear. The length of the CDR3 is 13 residues. Trimming left V 0 bases short and J 1 base short, with 3 bases between. Per germline, CDR1 SGDLS and CDR2 YYNGEE. This chain's CDR3 is CASSVVGTDTQYF. In DNA form, the CDR3 reads TGTGCCAGCAGCGTAGTTGGCACAGATACGCAGTATTTT.

V is TRBV6-6 and J is TRBJ2-1; D not certain. Per germline, CDR1 MNHNY and CDR2 SVGAGI (reference sequence). Trimming removed 2 bases at V and 7 bases at J, with 12 bases between. The CDR3 has 14 amino acids. The CDR3 sequence is CASSYVDWGNEQFF. DNA of the CDR3: TGTGCCAGCAGTTACGTCGACTGGGGTAATGAGCAGTTCTTC.

V and J are TRBV28 and TRBJ1-1, with a weak D call TRBD1 (6 bases). CDR1 is MDHEN and CDR2 is SYDVKM in the germline V gene. The CDR3 consists of 13 residues. V was pared by 5 bases and J by 1 base, with 8 bases between. As DNA, the CDR3 is TGTGCCAGCAGTCGGACAGAGAACACTGAAGCTTTCTTT. This codes for CASSRTENTEAFF.

The chain's CDR3 is CASSLRGRTLSTDTQYF. The CDR3 DNA follows: TGCGCCAGCAGCTTGCGTGGGAGAACCCTTTCCACAGATACGCAGTATTTT. The chain recombines TRBV5-1 with TRBJ2-3, with TRBD2 as a possible D gene (5 bases). The V and J ends lost 1 base and 2 bases respectively, with 17 bases between them. CDR1 is SGHRS, CDR2 YFSETQ, per germline. The CDR3 is 17 amino acids.

The chain couples TRBV5-8 to TRBJ2-6, with D uncertain. Germline V lookup: CDR1 SGHTS, CDR2 YDEGEE. Trimming cost V 5 bases and J 4 bases, with 13 bases left between them. There are 15 residues in the CDR3. This CDR3 reads CASSDPPSGANVLTF. The DNA of the CDR3 is TGTGCCAGCAGTGATCCTCCGTCAGGGGCCAACGTCCTGACTTTC.

The J gene is TRBJ1-2, the V gene TRBV5-6; TRBD1 aligns across 9 bases. Germline loops: CDR1 SGHDT, CDR2 YYEEEE. The CDR3 totals 15 residues. The V and J ends lost 6 bases and 3 bases, in that order; junction bases with no gene match: 9. The DNA of the CDR3 is TGTGCCAGCACCCTAGACCGGGACAGGGACTATGGCTACACCTTC. Translated, it gives CASTLDRDRDYGYTF.

The chain links TRBV27 to TRBJ1-4, with 7 positions matching TRBD1. V was pared by 2 bases and J by 4 bases, with 7 bases of the junction left unmatched. CDR3 length: 16 amino acids. CDR1 and CDR2 from the germline V gene are MNHEY and SMNVEV (reference sequence). The CDR3 region is CASSLRVTGNNEKLFF. The CDR3 DNA is TGTGCCAGCAGTTTAAGGGTGACAGGGAATAATGAAAAACTGTTTTTT.

The genes are TRBV28 and TRBJ2-3; possible D gene TRBD2, 5 bases. V was cut by 3 bases and J by 3 bases, with 13 bases left in between. This CDR3 contains 15 residues. Germline values: CDR1 MDHEN, CDR2 SYDVKM. The CDR3 coding sequence is TGTGCCAGCAGTTTTCCGGCGGGTGGGACAGATACGCAGTATTTT. This gives the protein CASSFPAGGTDTQYF.

In this sample, this clone turned up once. The J gene is TRBJ2-1, the V gene TRBV10-1; TRBD1 agrees at 9 bases. This CDR3 contains 15 residues. The V segment lost 2 bases and the J segment 14 bases; nucleotides outside the gene matches: 13. Germline CDR1 WNHNN, CDR2 SYGVQD (reference sequence). In nucleotides, the CDR3 is TGCGCCAGCAGTGAGGGGGACAGGGAGGCACCCTTAAAGTTCTTC. Translated, it gives CASSEGDREAPLKFF.

V is TRBV27 and J is TRBJ2-7; D assignment may be TRBD1 or TRBD2 (5 bases each). Trimming left V 4 bases short and J 4 bases short, with 14 bases between. The germline V gene has CDR1 MNHEY and CDR2 SMNVEV (reference sequence). The CDR3 loop spans 14 amino acids. The CDR3: CASSSRTGPYEQYF. In DNA, the CDR3 is TGTGCCAGCAGTTCCCGGACGGGGCCTTACGAGCAGTACTTC.

This chain links TRBV28 with TRBJ1-2; tentative D call: TRBD1 (6 bases). The germline V gene encodes CDR1 MDHEN and CDR2 SYDVKM. V lost 2 bases, J lost 4 bases, and 17 bases lay in between. The CDR3 contains 16 residues. CDR3 bases: TGTGCCAGCAGTTTAGGTTCAGGGGATCTCGTCTATGGCTACACCTTC. Amino acids: CASSLGSGDLVYGYTF.

This clone has just one count. The rearrangement links TRBV6-6 to TRBJ2-1, with D unclear. V lost 5 bases and J lost 3, with 8 bases in between. The CDR3 totals 13 residues. Germline V lookup: CDR1 MNHNY, CDR2 SVGAGI (reference sequence). The CDR3 sequence is CASSPDNYNEQFF. The CDR3 DNA reads as TGTGCCAGCAGTCCCGACAACTACAATGAGCAGTTCTTC.

The chain recombines TRBV30 with TRBJ1-1; tentative D call: TRBD1 (6 bases). V gave up 2 bases and J gave up 4 bases, with 20 bases separating them. CDR3 length equals 16 residues. CDR1 is GTSNPN, CDR2 SVGIG, per germline (reference sequence). In nucleotides, the CDR3 is TGTGCCTGGAGTTCGTTAACAGGGATGGTCGTCACTGAAGCTTTCTTT. It specifies CAWSSLTGMVVTEAFF. Full variable domain (outside the CDR3, taken from reference TRBV30 and TRBJ1-1): SQTIHQWPATLVQPVGSPLSLECTVEGTSNPNLYWYRQAAGRGLQLLFYSVGIGQISSEVPQNLSASRPQDRQFILSSKKLLLSDSGFYLCAWSSLTGMVVTEAFFGQGTRLTVV.